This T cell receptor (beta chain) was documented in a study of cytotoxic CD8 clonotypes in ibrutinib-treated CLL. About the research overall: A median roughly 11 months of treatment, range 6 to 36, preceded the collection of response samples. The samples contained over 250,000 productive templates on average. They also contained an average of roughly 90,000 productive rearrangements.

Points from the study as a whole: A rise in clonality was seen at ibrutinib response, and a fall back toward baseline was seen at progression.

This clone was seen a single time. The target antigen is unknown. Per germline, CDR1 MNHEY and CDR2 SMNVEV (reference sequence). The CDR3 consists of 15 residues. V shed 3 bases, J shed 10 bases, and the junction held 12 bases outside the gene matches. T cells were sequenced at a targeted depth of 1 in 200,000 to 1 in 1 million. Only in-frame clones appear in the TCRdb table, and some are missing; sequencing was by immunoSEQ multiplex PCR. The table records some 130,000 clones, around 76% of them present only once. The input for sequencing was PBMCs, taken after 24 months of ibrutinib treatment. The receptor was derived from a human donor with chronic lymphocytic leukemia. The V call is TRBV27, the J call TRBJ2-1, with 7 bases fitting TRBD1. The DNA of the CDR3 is TGTGCCAGCAGTTTCGACAGGGTTGGTTTGGGCGAGCAGTTCTTC. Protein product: CASSFDRVGLGEQFF.